This entry lists 19 T cell receptor beta chains sequenced from one sample in a study of T-cell reconstitution after alpha-beta-depleted transplantation in children. Preparation of the TCRbeta library was carried out with unique molecular identifiers. MiXCR, run by TCRdb on the PCR reads, gives a single entry per CDR3 protein. The data hold fewer than 550,000 distinct CDR3 sequences, with about a tenth observed a single time. This specimen consisted of PBMCs from the stem cell graft donor, obtained from the stem cell graft. All receptors derive from a human donor who donated a stem cell graft to a child with acute myeloid leukemia.

This clonotype was found a few times. CDR3 nucleotides: TGTGCCAGCAGTTACGTCGGGACAGGGAGCAATGAGCAGTTCTTC. This sequence encodes CASSYVGTGSNEQFF. J is TRBJ2-1 and V is TRBV6-2 or TRBV6-3; 9 bases align to TRBD1. This CDR3 spans 15 amino acids. CDR1 and CDR2 from the germline V gene are MNHEY and SVGEGT. The trim removed 2 bases at V and 6 bases at J, leaving 5 bases unmatched.

The chain is built from TRBV4-2 and TRBJ2-5; D is ambiguous. CDR1 is LGHNA, CDR2 YNFKEQ, per germline. CDR3 length equals 16 residues. V lost 0 bases and J lost 1, with 12 bases in between. The chain's CDR3 is CASSQEVAAFQETQYF. The CDR3 DNA follows: TGTGCCAGCAGCCAAGAGGTTGCGGCATTCCAAGAGACCCAGTACTTC.

This clonotype was seen repeatedly, ten times or more. V and J are TRBV7-6 and TRBJ2-7, with D possibly matching TRBD1 (6 bases). Germline values: CDR1 SGHVS, CDR2 FNYEAQ. CDR3 length: 16 amino acids. Trimming removed 5 bases at V and 1 base at J, with 18 bases between. This CDR3 reads CASSLEIGDTSYEQYF. The DNA of the CDR3 is TGTGCCAGCAGCCTAGAGATAGGGGACACATCCTACGAGCAGTACTTC.

This clonotype was counted a few times. This chain connects TRBV20-1 to TRBJ1-3, with a weak D call TRBD1 (5 bases). V lost 0 bases, J lost 4 bases, and 7 bases lay in between. Germline-derived CDR1 and CDR2 are DFQATT and SNEGSKA (reference sequence). The CDR3 has 13 amino acids. CDR3 amino acids: CSARETGGNTIYF. DNA for the CDR3: TGCAGTGCTAGAGAAACAGGCGGAAACACCATATATTTT.

This clonotype was detected a few times. The chain couples TRBV12-3 or TRBV12-4 to TRBJ2-5; 7 bases fit TRBD1. Trimming took 5 bases from V and 5 from J; bases not matched to a gene: 5. The CDR3 sequence is 13 residues long. The CDR3 nucleotides read TGTGCCAGCAGTCCGACAGGGTTTGAGACCCAGTACTTC. Its translation: CASSPTGFETQYF.

This clonotype turned up a few times. This sequence joins TRBV29-1 and TRBJ2-2; 7 bases match TRBD1. V was pared by 0 bases and J by 5 bases, with 12 bases of the junction left unmatched. CDR1 SQVTM and CDR2 ANQGSEA come from the germline V gene. This CDR3 is built from 17 residues. The CDR3 bases are TGCAGCGTTGAAGAGCCCGCAACAGGGGAAGGGACCGGGGAGCTGTTTTTT. As protein: CSVEEPATGEGTGELFF.

Of note for this clonotype: A much larger clonotype is one base distant, so this may be a read error. This chain connects TRBV5-5 to TRBJ1-1; 7 nucleotides align to TRBD1. The CDR3 consists of 15 residues. The germline CDR1 and CDR2 sequences are SGHKS and YYEKEE (reference sequence). CDR3 amino acids: CASSLQGTVNTESFF. The CDR3 DNA sequence: TGTGCCAGCAGCTTGCAGGGGACAGTAAACACTGAATCTTTCTTT. The whole variable domain, filled in from reference TRBV5-5 and TRBJ1-1, reads DAGVTQSPTHLIKTRGQQVTLRCSPISGHKSVSWYQQVLGQGPQFIFQYYEKEERGRGNFPDRFSARQFPNYSSELNVNALLLGDSALYLCASSLQGTVNTESFFGQGTRLTVV.

The chain couples TRBV6-5 to TRBJ2-7; no reliable D call. This CDR3 is built from 11 residues. From germline, CDR1 is MNHEY and CDR2 SVGAGI. The V gene lost 6 bases and the J gene lost 3 bases, with 6 bases spanning the gap. The DNA for the CDR3 is TGTGCCAGCAGAGTGGGCTACGAGCAGTACTTC. Amino acids: CASRVGYEQYF.

A few counts support this clonotype. The chain's CDR3 is CTSRSGLGRDEQYF. The CDR3, as DNA: TGCACCTCGAGATCCGGACTTGGGCGCGACGAGCAGTACTTC. The J gene is TRBJ2-7, the V gene TRBV29-1; D is perhaps TRBD2 (5 bases). In germline, CDR1 is SQVTM, CDR2 ANQGSEA. CDR3 length: 14 amino acids.

V gene TRBV5-1 combines with J gene TRBJ1-5; no clear D. The CDR3 sequence is 17 residues long. Trimming stripped 3 bases from V and 7 bases from J, with 23 bases between. Germline CDR1 SGHRS, CDR2 YFSETQ. CDR3 in DNA: TGCGCCAGCAGCTATGAGATGGACGGTTTGTTCGTCCAGCCCCAGCATTTT. Its protein product is CASSYEMDGLFVQPQHF.

The chain carries TRBV7-9 and TRBJ2-3; 9 nucleotides match TRBD2. V was pared by 8 bases and J by 0 bases, with 6 bases of the junction left unmatched. The CDR3 length is 15 residues. The germline V gene encodes CDR1 SEHNR and CDR2 FQNEAQ (reference sequence). CDR3 residues: CASPLAGSSTDTQYF. The CDR3 DNA follows: TGTGCCAGCCCTCTAGCGGGGTCTAGCACAGATACGCAGTATTTT.

This clonotype was counted only a few times. The chain links TRBV4-1 to TRBJ2-2; D may correspond to TRBD1 or TRBD2 (5 bases each). Per the germline V gene, CDR1 is MGHRA and CDR2 is YSYEKL. V lost 4 bases and J lost 3, with 12 bases in between. This CDR3 has 15 amino acids. The DNA of the CDR3 is TGCGCCAGCAGCCTGGGGACGCCCTACACCGGGGAGCTGTTTTTT. As protein: CASSLGTPYTGELFF.

The CDR3 spells CSASPTGSSYNEQFF. CDR3 bases: TGCAGTGCTAGCCCCACTGGTAGCTCCTACAATGAGCAGTTCTTC. This chain uses TRBV20-1 with TRBJ2-1; no firm D call. In germline, CDR1 is DFQATT, CDR2 SNEGSKA (reference sequence). The CDR3 has 15 amino acids. Trimming removed 3 bases from V and 0 bases from J, with 12 bases in between.

The chain is built from TRBV5-5 and TRBJ2-4; TRBD2 might be the D (6 bases). V was trimmed by 4 bases and J by 7 bases, leaving 15 bases between them. From germline, CDR1 is SGHKS and CDR2 YYEKEE (reference sequence). This CDR3 has 14 residues. The CDR3 spells CASSPTGGRNIQYF. The CDR3 DNA reads as TGTGCCAGCAGCCCCACCGGTGGGAGGAACATTCAGTACTTC.

The chain joins TRBV5-5 to TRBJ1-1, with unresolved D. V shed 4 bases and J shed 1 base, with 11 bases lying between them. Germline values: CDR1 SGHKS, CDR2 YYEKEE (reference sequence). This CDR3 spans 14 amino acids. The CDR3 region is CASSTFNKNTEAFF. As DNA, the CDR3 is TGTGCCAGCAGCACCTTTAACAAGAACACTGAAGCTTTCTTT.

This clonotype was counted at least ten times. The rearrangement joins TRBV4-1 to TRBJ1-5; no clear D. CDR1 is MGHRA and CDR2 is YSYEKL in the germline V gene. The CDR3 extends over 15 amino acids. The V and J ends lost 4 bases and 4 bases respectively, with 14 bases between them. The CDR3 DNA reads TGCGCCAGCAGCCCCGTCGGGTCACCTAATCAGCCCCAGCATTTT. Translating gives CASSPVGSPNQPQHF.

A word on this clonotype: The junction and the germline gene differ at one end; a read error may be behind it. The CDR3 loop reads CATSDLGSRDVRIANNIQYF. The CDR3 coding sequence is TGTGCCACCAGTGATTTGGGCTCCCGAGATGTCAGAATAGCCAATAACATTCAGTACTTC. This chain uses TRBV24-1 with TRBJ2-4; D is unresolved. The CDR3 covers 20 residues. Germline V gene lookup returns CDR1 KGHDR and CDR2 SFDVKD.

The J gene is TRBJ2-6, the V gene TRBV12-3 or TRBV12-4; D call uncertain. The CDR3 contains 16 residues. V was trimmed by 4 bases and J by 1 base, leaving 11 bases between them. CDR3 region: CASSSESPSGANVLTF. The CDR3 nucleotides are TGTGCCAGCAGTTCAGAAAGCCCGTCTGGGGCCAACGTCCTGACTTTC.

V usage is TRBV27 and J usage is TRBJ2-5; no reliable D call. V was shortened by 5 bases and J by 0 bases, with 10 bases between the two germline ends. Germline lookup yields CDR1 MNHEY and CDR2 SMNVEV (reference sequence). CDR3 length equals 14 residues. CDR3 nucleotides: TGTGCCAGCAGTCCAACCGCGTACCAAGAGACCCAGTACTTC. Encoded protein: CASSPTAYQETQYF.